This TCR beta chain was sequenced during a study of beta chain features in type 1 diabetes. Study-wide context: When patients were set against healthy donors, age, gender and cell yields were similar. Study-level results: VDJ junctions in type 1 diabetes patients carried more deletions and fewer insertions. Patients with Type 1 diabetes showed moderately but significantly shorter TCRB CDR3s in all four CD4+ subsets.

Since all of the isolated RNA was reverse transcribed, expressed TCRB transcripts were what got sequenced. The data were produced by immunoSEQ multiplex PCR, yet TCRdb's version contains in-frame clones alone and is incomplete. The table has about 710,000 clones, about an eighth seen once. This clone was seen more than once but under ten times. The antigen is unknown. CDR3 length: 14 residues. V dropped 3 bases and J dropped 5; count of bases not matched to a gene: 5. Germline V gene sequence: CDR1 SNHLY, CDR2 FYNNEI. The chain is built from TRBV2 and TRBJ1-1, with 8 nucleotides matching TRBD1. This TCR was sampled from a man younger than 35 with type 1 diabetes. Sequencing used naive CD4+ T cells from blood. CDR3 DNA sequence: TGTGCCAGCAGTGATCGGACAGGGTTTACTGAAGCTTTCTTT. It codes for CASSDRTGFTEAFF.